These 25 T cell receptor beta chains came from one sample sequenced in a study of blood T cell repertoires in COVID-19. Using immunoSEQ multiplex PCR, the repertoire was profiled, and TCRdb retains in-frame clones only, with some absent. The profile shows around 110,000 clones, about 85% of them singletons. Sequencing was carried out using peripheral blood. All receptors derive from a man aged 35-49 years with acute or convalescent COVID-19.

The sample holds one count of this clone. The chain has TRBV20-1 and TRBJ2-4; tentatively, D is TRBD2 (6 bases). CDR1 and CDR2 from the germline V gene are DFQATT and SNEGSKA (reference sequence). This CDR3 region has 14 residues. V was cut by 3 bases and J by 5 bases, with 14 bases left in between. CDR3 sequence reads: CSASGGVGENIQYF. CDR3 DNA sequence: TGCAGTGCTAGTGGCGGGGTAGGAGAAAACATTCAGTACTTC.

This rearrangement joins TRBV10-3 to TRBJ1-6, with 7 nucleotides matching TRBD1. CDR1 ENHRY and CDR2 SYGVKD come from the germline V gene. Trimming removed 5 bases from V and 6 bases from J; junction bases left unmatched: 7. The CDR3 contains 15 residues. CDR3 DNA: TGTGCCATCAGTTCCAGGACAGGTGCTAATTCACCCCTCCACTTT. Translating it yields CAISSRTGANSPLHF.

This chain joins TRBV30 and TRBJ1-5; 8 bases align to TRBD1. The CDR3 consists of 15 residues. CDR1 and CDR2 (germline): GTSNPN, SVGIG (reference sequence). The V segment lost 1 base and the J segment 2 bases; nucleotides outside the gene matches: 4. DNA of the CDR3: TGTGCCTGGAGTGGGTCGGGACAGGGCAATCAGCCCCAGCATTTT. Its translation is CAWSGSGQGNQPQHF.

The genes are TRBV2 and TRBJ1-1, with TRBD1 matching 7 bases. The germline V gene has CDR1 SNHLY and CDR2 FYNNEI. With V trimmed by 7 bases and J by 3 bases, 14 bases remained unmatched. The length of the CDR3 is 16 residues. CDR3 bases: TGTGCCAGCAAACTCTTAGGAAGGGGGCAACACACTGAAGCTTTCTTT. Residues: CASKLLGRGQHTEAFF.

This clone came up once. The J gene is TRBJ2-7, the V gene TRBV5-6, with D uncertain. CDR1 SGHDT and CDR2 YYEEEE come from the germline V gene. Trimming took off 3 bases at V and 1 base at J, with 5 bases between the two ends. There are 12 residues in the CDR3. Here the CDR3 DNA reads TGTGCCAGCAGCTCCCTATCCTACGAGCAGTACTTC. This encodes CASSSLSYEQYF. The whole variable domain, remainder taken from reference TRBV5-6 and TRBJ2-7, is DAGVTQSPTHLIKTRGQQVTLRCSPKSGHDTVSWYQQALGQGPQFIFQYYEEEERQRGNFPDRFSGHQFPNYSSELNVNALLLGDSALYLCASSSLSYEQYFGPGTRLTVT.

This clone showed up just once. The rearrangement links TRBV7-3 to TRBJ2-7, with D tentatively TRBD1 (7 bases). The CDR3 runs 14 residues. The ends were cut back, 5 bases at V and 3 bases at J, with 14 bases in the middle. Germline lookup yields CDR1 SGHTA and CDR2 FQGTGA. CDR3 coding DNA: TGTGCCAGCAGCCTTCAGGGGGGTCACTACGAGCAGTACTTC. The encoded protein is CASSLQGGHYEQYF.

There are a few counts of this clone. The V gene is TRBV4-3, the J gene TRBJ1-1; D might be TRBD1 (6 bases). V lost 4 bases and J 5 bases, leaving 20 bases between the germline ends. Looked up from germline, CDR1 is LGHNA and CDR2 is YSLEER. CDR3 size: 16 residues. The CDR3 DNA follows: TGCGCCAGCAGCCCCTTTGGAAAAGGGGGATTGACTGAAGCTTTCTTT. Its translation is CASSPFGKGGLTEAFF.

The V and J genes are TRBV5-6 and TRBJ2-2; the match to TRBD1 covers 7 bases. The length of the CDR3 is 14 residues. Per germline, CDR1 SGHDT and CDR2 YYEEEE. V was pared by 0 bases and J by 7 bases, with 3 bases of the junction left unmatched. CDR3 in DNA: TGTGCCAGCAGCTTGGTAGGGGGCGGCGGGGAGCTGTTTTTT. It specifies CASSLVGGGGELFF.

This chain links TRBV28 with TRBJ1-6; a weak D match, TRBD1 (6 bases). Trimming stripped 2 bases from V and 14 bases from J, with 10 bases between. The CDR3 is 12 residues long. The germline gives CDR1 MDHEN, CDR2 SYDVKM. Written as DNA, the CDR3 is TGTGCCAGCAGTTTACAGGGGCGGTCCCTCCACTTT. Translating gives CASSLQGRSLHF.

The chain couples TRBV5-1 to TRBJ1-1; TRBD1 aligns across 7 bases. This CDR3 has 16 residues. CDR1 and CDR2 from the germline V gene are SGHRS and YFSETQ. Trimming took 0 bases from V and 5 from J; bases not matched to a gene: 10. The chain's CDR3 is CASSLDQGVVVTEAFF. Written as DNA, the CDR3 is TGCGCCAGCAGCTTGGATCAGGGGGTAGTAGTGACTGAAGCTTTCTTT.

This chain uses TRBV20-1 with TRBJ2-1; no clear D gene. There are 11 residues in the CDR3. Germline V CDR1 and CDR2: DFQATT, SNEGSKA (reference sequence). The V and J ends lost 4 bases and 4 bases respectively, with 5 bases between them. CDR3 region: CSAIGYNEQFF. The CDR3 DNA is TGCAGTGCTATCGGTTACAATGAGCAGTTCTTC.

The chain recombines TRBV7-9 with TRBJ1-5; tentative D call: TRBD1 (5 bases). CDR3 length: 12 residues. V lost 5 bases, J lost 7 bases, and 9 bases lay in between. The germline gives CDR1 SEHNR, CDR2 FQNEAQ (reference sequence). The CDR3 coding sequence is TGTGCCAGCAGCGAAGGGGTGCAGCCCCAGCATTTT. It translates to CASSEGVQPQHF.

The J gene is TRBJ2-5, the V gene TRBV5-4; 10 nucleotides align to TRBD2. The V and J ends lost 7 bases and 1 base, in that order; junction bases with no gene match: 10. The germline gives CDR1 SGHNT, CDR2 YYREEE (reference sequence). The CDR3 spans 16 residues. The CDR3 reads CASRQAQRGGQETQYF. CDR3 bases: TGTGCCAGCCGTCAGGCCCAGCGGGGGGGCCAAGAGACCCAGTACTTC.

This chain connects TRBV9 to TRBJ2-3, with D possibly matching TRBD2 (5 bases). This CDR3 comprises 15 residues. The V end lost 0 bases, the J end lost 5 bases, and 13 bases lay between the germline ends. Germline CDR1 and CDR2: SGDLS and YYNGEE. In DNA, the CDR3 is TGTGCCAGCAGCGTAGACGGGGTTACGGGAGATACGCAGTATTTT. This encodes CASSVDGVTGDTQYF.

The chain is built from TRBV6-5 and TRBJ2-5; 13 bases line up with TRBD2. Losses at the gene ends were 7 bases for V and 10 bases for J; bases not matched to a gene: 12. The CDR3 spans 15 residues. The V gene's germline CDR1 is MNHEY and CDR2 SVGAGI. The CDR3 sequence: CASTQRTSGGMFQYF. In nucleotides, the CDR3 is TGTGCCAGCACACAAAGGACTAGCGGGGGTATGTTCCAGTACTTC.

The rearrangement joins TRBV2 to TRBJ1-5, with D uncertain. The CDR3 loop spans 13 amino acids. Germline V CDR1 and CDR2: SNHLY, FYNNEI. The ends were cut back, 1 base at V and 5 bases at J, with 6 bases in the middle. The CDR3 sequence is CASSEDSYQPQHF. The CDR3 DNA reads TGTGCCAGCAGTGAAGACAGTTATCAGCCCCAGCATTTT.

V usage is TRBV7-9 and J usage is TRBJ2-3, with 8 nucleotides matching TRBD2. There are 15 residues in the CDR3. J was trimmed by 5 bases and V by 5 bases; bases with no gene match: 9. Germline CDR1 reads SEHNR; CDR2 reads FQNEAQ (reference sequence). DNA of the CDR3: TGTGCCAGCAGCCCGGAGCGGGGGAGGAGAGATACGCAGTATTTT. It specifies CASSPERGRRDTQYF.

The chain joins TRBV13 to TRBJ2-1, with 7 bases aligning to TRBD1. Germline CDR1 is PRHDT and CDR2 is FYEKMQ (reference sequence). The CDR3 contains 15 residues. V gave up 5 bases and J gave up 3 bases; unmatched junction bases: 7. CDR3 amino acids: CASSPDRAHYNEQFF. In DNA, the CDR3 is TGTGCCAGCAGCCCCGACAGGGCCCACTACAATGAGCAGTTCTTC.

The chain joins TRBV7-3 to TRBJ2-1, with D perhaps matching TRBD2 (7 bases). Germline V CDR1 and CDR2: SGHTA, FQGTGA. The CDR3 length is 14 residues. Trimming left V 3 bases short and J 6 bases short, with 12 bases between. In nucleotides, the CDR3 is TGTGCCAGCAGCTTTGGGGGAGGGGGCAATGAGCAGTTCTTC. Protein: CASSFGGGGNEQFF.

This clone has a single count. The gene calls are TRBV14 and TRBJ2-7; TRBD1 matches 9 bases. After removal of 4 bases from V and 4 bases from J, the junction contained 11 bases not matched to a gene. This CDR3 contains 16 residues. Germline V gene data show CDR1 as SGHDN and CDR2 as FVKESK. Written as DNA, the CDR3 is TGTGCCAGCAGCCGGGTTTCCGGGACAGGGCGGTACGAGCAGTACTTC. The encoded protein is CASSRVSGTGRYEQYF.

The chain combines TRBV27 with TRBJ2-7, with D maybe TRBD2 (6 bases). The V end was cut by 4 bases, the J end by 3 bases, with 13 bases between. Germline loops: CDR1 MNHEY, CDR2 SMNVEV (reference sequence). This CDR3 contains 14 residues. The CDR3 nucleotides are TGTGCCAGCAGTTCGGGACTTCGCCACTACGAGCAGTACTTC. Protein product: CASSSGLRHYEQYF.

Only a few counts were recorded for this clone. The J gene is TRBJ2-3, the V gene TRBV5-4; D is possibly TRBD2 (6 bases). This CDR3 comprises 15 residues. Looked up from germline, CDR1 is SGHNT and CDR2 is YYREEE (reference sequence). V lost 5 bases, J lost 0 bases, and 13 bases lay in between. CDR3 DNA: TGTGCCAGCAGGGAAGGCGGGGCCAGCACAGATACGCAGTATTTT. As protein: CASREGGASTDTQYF.

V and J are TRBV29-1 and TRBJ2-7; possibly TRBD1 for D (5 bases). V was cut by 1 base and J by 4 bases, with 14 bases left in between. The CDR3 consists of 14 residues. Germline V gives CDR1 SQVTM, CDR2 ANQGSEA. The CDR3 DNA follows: TGCAGCGTTGAAGCGACAGAGAAACAATACGAGCAGTACTTC. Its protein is CSVEATEKQYEQYF.

The DNA of the CDR3 is TGTGCCAGCAGCCAAGCCCGTTGGAGCCCAAGAACCCAGTACTTC. Translation gives CASSQARWSPRTQYF. The genes are TRBV14 and TRBJ2-5; no reliable D call. The CDR3 has 15 residues. Trimming left V 1 base short and J 8 bases short, with 17 bases between. CDR1 is SGHDN, CDR2 FVKESK, per germline.

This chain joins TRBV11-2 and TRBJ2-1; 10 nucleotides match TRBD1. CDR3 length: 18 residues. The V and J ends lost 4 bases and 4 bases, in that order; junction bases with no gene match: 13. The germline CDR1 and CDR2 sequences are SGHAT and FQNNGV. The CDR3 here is CASSSGTGASSRYNEQFF. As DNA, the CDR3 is TGTGCCAGCAGCTCCGGGACAGGGGCCTCCTCTAGGTACAATGAGCAGTTCTTC.